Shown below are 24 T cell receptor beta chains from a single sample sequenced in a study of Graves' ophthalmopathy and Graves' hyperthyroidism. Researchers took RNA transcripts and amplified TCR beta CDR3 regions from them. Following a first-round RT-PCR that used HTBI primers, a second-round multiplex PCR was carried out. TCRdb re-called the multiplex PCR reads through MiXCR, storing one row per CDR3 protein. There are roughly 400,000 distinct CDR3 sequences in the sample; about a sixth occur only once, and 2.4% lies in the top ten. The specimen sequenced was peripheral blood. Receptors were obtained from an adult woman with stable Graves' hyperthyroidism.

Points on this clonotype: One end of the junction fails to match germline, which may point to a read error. The CDR3: CASSHDRRENYGYSF. The CDR3, as DNA: TGTGCCAGCAGCCATGATCGCCGGGAAAACTATGGCTACAGCTTC. The chain couples TRBV11-1 to TRBJ1-2; D ambiguous. The CDR3 totals 15 residues. The germline V gene has CDR1 SGHAT and CDR2 FQDESV (reference sequence).

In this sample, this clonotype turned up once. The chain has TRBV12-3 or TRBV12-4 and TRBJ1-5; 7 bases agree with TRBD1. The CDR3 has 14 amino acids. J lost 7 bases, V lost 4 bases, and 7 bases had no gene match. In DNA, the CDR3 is TGTGCCAGCAGTTCTGACAGGGCTGGCCAGCCCCAGCATTTT. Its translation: CASSSDRAGQPQHF.

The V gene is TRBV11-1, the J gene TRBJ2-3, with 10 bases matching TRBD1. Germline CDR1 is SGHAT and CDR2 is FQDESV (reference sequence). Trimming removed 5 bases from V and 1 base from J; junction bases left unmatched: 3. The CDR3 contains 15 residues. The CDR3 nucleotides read TGTGCCAGCAGCACCGGGACAGGGGGCACAGATACGCAGTATTTT. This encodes CASSTGTGGTDTQYF.

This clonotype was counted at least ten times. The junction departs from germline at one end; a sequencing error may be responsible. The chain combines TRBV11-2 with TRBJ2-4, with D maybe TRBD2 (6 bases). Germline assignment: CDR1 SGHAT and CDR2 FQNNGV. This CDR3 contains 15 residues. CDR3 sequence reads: CASSLVGGTKNIKYF. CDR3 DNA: TGTGCCAGCAGCTTAGTTGGAGGGACCAAAAACATTAAGTACTTC.

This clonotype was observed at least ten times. CDR3 sequence reads: CASSPGGTVQETQYF. CDR3 DNA: TGCGCCAGCAGCCCGGGGGGGACGGTACAAGAGACCCAGTACTTC. V and J are TRBV5-1 and TRBJ2-5; 8 nucleotides line up with TRBD2. Losses at the gene ends were 4 bases for V and 2 bases for J; bases not matched to a gene: 7. The CDR3 spans 15 residues. In germline, CDR1 is SGHRS, CDR2 YFSETQ. Drawing the rest from reference TRBV5-1 and TRBJ2-5, the complete variable domain is KAGVTQTPRYLIKTRGQQVTLSCSPISGHRSVSWYQQTPGQGLQFLFEYFSETQRNKGNFPGRFSGRQFSNSRSEMNVSTLELGDSALYLCASSPGGTVQETQYFGPGTRLLVL.

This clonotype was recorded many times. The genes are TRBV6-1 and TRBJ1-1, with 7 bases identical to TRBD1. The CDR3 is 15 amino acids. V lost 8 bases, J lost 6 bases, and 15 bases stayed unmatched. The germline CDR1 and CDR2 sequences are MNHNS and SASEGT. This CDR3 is CASRDSLTVIAEAFF. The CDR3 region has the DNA TGTGCCAGCCGGGACAGTCTGACCGTAATCGCTGAAGCTTTCTTT.

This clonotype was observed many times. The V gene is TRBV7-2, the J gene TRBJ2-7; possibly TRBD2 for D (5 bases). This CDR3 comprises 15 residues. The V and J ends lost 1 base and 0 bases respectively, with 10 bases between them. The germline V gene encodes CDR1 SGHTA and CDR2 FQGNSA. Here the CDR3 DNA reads TGTGCCAGCAGCTTAGTAAGCGGTACCTCCTACGAGCAGTACTTC. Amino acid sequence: CASSLVSGTSYEQYF. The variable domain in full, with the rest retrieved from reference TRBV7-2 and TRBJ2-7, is GAGVSQSPSNKVTEKGKDVELRCDPISGHTALYWYRQSLGQGLEFLIYFQGNSAPDKSGLPSDRFSAERTGGSVSTLTIQRTQQEDSAVYLCASSLVSGTSYEQYFGPGTRLTVT.

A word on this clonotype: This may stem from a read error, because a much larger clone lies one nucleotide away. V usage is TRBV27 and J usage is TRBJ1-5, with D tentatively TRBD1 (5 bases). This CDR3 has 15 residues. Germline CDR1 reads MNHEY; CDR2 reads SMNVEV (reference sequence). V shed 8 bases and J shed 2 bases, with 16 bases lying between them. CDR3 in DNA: TGTGCCAGCTGTTATGGGACCGGGGGCAATCAGCCCCAGCATTTT. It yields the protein CASCYGTGGNQPQHF.

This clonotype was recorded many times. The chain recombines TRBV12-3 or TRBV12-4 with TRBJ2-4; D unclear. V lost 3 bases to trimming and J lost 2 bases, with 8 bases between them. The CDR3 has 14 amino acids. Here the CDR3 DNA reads TGTGCCAGCAGTTTCCGCGGAACCAAAAACATTCAGTACTTC. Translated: CASSFRGTKNIQYF.

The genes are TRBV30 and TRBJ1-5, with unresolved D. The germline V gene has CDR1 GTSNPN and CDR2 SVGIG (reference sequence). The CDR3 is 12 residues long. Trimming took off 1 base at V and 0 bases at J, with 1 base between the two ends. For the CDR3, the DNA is TGTGCCTGGAGTGCTAGCAATCAGCCCCAGCATTTT. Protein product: CAWSASNQPQHF.

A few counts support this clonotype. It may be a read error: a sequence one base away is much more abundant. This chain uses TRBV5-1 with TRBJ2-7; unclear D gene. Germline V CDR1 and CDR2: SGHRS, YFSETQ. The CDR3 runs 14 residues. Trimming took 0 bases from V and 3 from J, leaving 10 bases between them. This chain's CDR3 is CASSLESRVYEQYF. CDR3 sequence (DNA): TGCGCCAGCAGCTTGGAGAGTCGAGTCTACGAGCAGTACTTC.

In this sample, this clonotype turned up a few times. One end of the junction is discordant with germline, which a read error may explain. CDR3 DNA: TGCAGTGTTAGAGATCTTCCTCCGGGACTAGCGGGTGAGCAGTACTTC. This gives the protein CSVRDLPPGLAGEQYF. The genes are TRBV20-1 and TRBJ2-7; 12 nucleotides match TRBD2. The germline gives CDR1 DFQATT, CDR2 SNEGSKA (reference sequence). The CDR3 loop spans 16 amino acids.

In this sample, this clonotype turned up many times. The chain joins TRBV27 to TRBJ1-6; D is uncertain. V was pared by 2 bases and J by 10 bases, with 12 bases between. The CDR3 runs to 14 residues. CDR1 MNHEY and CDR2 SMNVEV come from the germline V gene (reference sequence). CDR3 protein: CASSLVGNRSPLHF. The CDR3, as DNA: TGTGCCAGCAGTTTAGTAGGGAATCGGTCACCCCTCCACTTT.

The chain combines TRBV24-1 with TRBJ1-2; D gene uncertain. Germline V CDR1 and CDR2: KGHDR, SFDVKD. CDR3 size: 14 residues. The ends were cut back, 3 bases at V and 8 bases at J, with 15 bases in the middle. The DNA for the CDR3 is TGTGCCACCAGTGATCCGTGGCACTGGGGAGGCTACACCTTC. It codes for CATSDPWHWGGYTF.

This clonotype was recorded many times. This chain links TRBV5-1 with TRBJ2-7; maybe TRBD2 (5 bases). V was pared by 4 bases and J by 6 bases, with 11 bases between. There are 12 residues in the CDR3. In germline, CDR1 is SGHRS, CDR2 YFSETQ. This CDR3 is CASSTAGGEQYF. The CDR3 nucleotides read TGCGCCAGCAGCACGGCAGGAGGCGAGCAGTACTTC.

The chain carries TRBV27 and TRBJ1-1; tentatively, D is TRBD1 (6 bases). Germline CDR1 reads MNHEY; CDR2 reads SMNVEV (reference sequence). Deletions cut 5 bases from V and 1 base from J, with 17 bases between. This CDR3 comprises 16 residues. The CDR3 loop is CASSPRRGAGNTEAFF. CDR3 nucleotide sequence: TGTGCCAGCAGTCCCCGAAGGGGGGCGGGGAACACTGAAGCTTTCTTT.

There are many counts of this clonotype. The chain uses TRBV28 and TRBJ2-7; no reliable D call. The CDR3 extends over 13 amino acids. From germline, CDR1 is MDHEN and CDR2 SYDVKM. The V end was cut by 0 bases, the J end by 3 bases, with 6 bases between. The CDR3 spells CASSLWQDYEQYF. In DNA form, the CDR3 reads TGTGCCAGCAGTTTATGGCAGGACTACGAGCAGTACTTC.

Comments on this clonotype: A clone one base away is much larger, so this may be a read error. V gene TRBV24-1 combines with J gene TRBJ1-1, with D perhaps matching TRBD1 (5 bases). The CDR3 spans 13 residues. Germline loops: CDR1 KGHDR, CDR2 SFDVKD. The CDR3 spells CVTSDGADTEAFF. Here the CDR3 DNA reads TGTGTCACCAGTGACGGGGCCGACACTGAAGCTTTCTTT.

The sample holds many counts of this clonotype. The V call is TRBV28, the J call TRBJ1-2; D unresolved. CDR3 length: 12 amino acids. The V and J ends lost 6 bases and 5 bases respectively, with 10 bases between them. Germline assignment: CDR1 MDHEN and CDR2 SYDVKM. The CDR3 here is CASSRHGYGYTF. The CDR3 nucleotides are TGTGCCAGCAGCAGACACGGATATGGCTACACCTTC.

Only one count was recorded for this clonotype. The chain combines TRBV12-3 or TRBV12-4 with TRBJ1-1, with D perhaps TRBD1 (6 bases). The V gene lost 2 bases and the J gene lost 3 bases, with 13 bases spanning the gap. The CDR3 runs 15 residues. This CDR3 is CASSLQRGFYTEAFF. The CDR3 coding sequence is TGTGCCAGCAGTTTACAGAGGGGGTTCTACACTGAAGCTTTCTTT.

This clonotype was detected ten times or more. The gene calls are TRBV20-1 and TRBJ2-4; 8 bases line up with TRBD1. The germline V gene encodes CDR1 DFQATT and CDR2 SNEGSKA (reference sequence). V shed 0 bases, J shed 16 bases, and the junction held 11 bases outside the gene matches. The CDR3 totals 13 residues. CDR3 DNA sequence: TGCAGTGCTAGAGATCGGGCAGGGGGCCCTCTCTACTTC. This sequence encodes CSARDRAGGPLYF.

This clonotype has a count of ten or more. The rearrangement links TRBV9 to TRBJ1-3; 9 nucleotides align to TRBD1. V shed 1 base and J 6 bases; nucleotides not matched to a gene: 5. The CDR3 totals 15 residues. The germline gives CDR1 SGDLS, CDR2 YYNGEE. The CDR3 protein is CASSVNGQGTNTIYF. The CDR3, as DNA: TGTGCCAGCAGCGTAAATGGACAGGGGACAAACACCATATATTTT.

CDR3 region: CASSLAAFRGHGELFF. The CDR3 nucleotides are TGTGCCAGCAGCTTAGCGGCGTTTCGGGGCCACGGGGAGCTGTTTTTT. The J gene is TRBJ2-2, the V gene TRBV7-2; D might be TRBD1 or TRBD2, each matching 5 bases. The CDR3 length is 16 residues. The germline gives CDR1 SGHTA, CDR2 FQGNSA. V was pared by 0 bases and J by 7 bases, with 15 bases between.

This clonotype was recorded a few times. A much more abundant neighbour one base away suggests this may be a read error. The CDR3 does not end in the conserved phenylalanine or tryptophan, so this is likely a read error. Written as DNA, the CDR3 is TGCAGTGCTAGAGATCCGAGAAACCAGTATGGCTACACCTCC. Translating gives CSARDPRNQYGYTS. The V gene is TRBV20-1, the J gene TRBJ1-2; D not certain. The CDR3 is 14 amino acids. Germline CDR1 is DFQATT and CDR2 is SNEGSKA (reference sequence). Between the trimmed V and J ends, which lost 0 bases and 5 bases, there was a span of 13 bases.